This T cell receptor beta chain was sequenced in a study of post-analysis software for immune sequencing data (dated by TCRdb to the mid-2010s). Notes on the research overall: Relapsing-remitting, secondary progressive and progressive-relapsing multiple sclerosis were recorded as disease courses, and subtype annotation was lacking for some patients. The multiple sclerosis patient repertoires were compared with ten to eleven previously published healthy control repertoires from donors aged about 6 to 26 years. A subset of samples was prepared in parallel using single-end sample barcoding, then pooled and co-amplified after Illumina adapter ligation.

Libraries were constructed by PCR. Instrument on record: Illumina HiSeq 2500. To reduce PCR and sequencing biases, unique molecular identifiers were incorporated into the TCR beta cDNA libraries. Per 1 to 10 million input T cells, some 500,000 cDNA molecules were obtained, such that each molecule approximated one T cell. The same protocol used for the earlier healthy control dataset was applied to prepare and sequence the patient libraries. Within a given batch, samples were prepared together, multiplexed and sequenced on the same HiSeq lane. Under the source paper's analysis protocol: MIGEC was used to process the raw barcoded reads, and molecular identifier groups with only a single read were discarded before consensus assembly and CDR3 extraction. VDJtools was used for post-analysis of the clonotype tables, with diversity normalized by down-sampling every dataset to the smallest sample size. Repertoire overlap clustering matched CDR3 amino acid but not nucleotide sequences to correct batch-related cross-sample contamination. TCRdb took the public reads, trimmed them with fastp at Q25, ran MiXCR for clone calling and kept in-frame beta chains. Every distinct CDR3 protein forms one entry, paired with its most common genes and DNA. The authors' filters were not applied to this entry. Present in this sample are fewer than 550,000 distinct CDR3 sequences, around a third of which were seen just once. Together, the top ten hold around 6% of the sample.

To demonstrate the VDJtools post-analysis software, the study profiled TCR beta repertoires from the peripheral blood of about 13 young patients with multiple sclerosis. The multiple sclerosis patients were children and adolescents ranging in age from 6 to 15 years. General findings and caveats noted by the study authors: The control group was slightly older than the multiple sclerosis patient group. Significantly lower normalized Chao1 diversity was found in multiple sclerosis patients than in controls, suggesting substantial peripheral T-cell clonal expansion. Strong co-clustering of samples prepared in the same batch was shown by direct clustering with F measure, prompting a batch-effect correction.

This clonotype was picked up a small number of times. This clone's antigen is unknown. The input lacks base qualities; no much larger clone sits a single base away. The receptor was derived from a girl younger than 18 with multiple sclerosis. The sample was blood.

The DNA reads as follows: TGCGCCAGCAGCAATAACCCGGGACAGGATGTCGAGCAGTACTTC. It is translated as CASSNNPGQDVEQYF. The chain is assembled from TRBV5-1 and TRBJ2-7; 8 nucleotides in the junction match TRBD1. V is cut back by 4 bases and J by 6 bases, with 12 bases in the junction unmatched. Per the germline V gene, SGHRS is the CDR1 and YFSETQ is the CDR2. From its cysteine to its phenylalanine, the CDR3 spans 15 amino acids. The kept DNA is CDR3 alone, 45 bases in frame from the first base.